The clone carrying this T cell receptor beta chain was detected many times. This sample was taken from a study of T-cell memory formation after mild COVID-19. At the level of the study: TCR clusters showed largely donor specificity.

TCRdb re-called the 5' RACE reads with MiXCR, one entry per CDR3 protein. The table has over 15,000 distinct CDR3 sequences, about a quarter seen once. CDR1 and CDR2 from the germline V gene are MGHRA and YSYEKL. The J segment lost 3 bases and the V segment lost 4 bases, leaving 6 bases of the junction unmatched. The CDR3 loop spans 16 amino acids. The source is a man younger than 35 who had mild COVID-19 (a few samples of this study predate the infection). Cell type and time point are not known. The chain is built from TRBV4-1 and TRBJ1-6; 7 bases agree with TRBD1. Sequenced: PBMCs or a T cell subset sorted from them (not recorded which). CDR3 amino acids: CASSPRYRGYNSPLHF. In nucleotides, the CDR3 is TGCGCCAGCAGCCCTCGCTACAGGGGCTATAATTCACCCCTCCACTTT.